A selection of T cell receptor beta chains follows, all from one sample in a study of blood T cells in healthy people across ages. Each CDR3 protein gets one entry after TCRdb re-called the 5' RACE reads with MiXCR. This sample has 600,000 to 850,000 distinct CDR3 sequences; approximately 43% occur once, and the top ten carry 20% to 25%. Sequencing was done on a sample of blood. The receptors were sampled from a woman aged 60-70 years in good health. Both conserved end residues are part of each CDR3. The D gene is left open where the match is weak. Size tells how often a clone was seen (once, few, many) or the class of an expanded clone, and some rows leave it out.

d_gene	len	v_gene	j_gene	abundance	CDR3nt	CDR3aa
-	15	TRBV5-1	TRBJ2-5	-	TGCGCCAGCAGCTCGGGCTGGCGGGTGGAAGAGACCCAGTACTTC	CASSSGWRVEETQYF
-	14	TRBV6-1	TRBJ1-6	-	TGTGCCAGCATCCGGAGCTCCTATAATTCACCCCTCCACTTT	CASIRSSYNSPLHF
TRBD2	15	TRBV4-3	TRBJ2-3	many	TGCGCCAGCAGCCGCGGGACTAGCGATGGAGATACGCAGTATTTT	CASSRGTSDGDTQYF
-	15	TRBV3-1	TRBJ1-4	-	TGTGCCAGCAGCTTCCCGTTTGGGGGGGATGAAAAACTGTTTTTT	CASSFPFGGDEKLFF
-	14	TRBV7-2	TRBJ2-1	-	TGTGCCAGCAGCTTCTCAGCGGCGGGCAATGAGCAGTTCTTC	CASSFSAAGNEQFF
TRBD1	12	TRBV5-1	TRBJ1-1	-	TGCGCCAGCAGCACCCGACAGGGTGAAGCTTTCTTT	CASSTRQGEAFF
TRBD1	16	TRBV7-3	TRBJ2-5	-	TGTGCCAGCAGCCTTCACGGGACAGGCAACCAAGAGACCCAGTACTTC	CASSLHGTGNQETQYF
-	16	TRBV5-1	TRBJ2-5	-	TGCGCCAGCAGCTTGGGGTCAGGGGTCATCCAAGAGACCCAGTACTTC	CASSLGSGVIQETQYF
-	14	TRBV2	TRBJ1-1	-	TGTGCCAGCGCTTCCCAAGGCATTAACACTGAAGCTTTCTTT	CASASQGINTEAFF
-	16	TRBV25-1	TRBJ2-2	-	TGTGCCAGCAGGGAAACCGGGACATCGAACACCGGGGAGCTGTTTTTT	CASRETGTSNTGELFF
-	15	TRBV5-1	TRBJ2-3	few	TGCGCCAGCAGCTTGGCGAGGACTACCACAGATACGCAGTATTTT	CASSLARTTTDTQYF
TRBD1	15	TRBV15	TRBJ2-7	few	TGTGCCACCAGCAGAGATCAGGGACAGGTCTACGAGCAGTACTTC	CATSRDQGQVYEQYF
-	15	TRBV28	TRBJ2-1	-	TGTGCCAGCAGTCAGACGGGGGCGCGGGATAATGAGCAGTTCTTC	CASSQTGARDNEQFF
-	11	TRBV20-1	TRBJ2-4	few	TGCAGTGGATTTGCCAAAAACATTCAGTACTTC	CSGFAKNIQYF
TRBD1	13	TRBV25-1	TRBJ2-1	-	TGTGCCAGCAGTGAACCGGGACAGGGAGAGCAGTTCTTC	CASSEPGQGEQFF
TRBD1	16	TRBV12-3/TRBV12-4	TRBJ1-6	few	TGTGCCAGCAGTGTGACCCGGGACAGGGGCAATTCACCCCTCCACTTT	CASSVTRDRGNSPLHF
TRBD2	20	TRBV6-2/TRBV6-3	TRBJ2-4	-	TGTGCCAGCAGCCCGATCCCCGGACTAGCGGGAGGGCCAGCCAAAAACATTCAGTACTTC	CASSPIPGLAGGPAKNIQYF
TRBD1	13	TRBV29-1	TRBJ2-5	many	TGCAGCGTTGTCCCAGGGGGTATGGAGACCCAGTACTTC	CSVVPGGMETQYF
TRBD1	16	TRBV7-2	TRBJ2-2	-	TGTGCCAGCAGCTTAGCGCTAGGGACAGGGGCCGGGGAGCTGTTTTTT	CASSLALGTGAGELFF
TRBD2	19	TRBV20-1	TRBJ2-3	-	TGCAGTGCTAGAGATCCGACTAGCGGGGGGGGACGTACGGCAGATACGCAGTATTTT	CSARDPTSGGGRTADTQYF
-	15	TRBV7-9	TRBJ2-1	many	TGTGCCAGCTCACCGGTGGGGAGCTCCTACAATGAGCAGTTCTTC	CASSPVGSSYNEQFF
-	14	TRBV29-1	TRBJ2-3	-	TGCAGCGTCGGCGGGGCTACAAGCACAGATACGCAGTATTTT	CSVGGATSTDTQYF
-	14	TRBV30	TRBJ1-4	-	TGTGCCTGGAGAGCCCCGGGGCGAGACGAAAAACTGTTTTTT	CAWRAPGRDEKLFF
-	15	TRBV12-3/TRBV12-4	TRBJ2-2	-	TGCGCCAGCAGCCTAGGACAGACTAACACCGGGGAGCTGTTTTTT	CASSLGQTNTGELFF
TRBD1	17	TRBV7-2	TRBJ1-2	-	TGTGCCAGCAGCTTAGTAGAGAGGGTACAGGGGGCAGATGGCTACACCTTC	CASSLVERVQGADGYTF
-	13	TRBV7-8	TRBJ1-2	-	TGTGCCAGCAGCACCGACAGCCTCTATGGCCACACCTTC	CASSTDSLYGHTF
-	16	TRBV3-1	TRBJ2-7	few	TGTGCCAGCAGCCAAGAGGAACAGTTTGGCTCCTACGAGCAGTACTTC	CASSQEEQFGSYEQYF
-	17	TRBV6-5	TRBJ1-2	many	TGTGCCAGCAGTTACTCGACATTAGACCCCACTAACTATGGCTACACCTTC	CASSYSTLDPTNYGYTF
TRBD1	15	TRBV6-2/TRBV6-3	TRBJ2-1	few	TGTGCCAGCAGTTACGGACAGGGAACCTACAATGAGCAGTTCTTC	CASSYGQGTYNEQFF
-	14	TRBV12-3/TRBV12-4	TRBJ1-2	-	TGTGCCAGCAGTTTAGTTTCTGGGTTTCATGGCTACACCTTC	CASSLVSGFHGYTF
-	17	TRBV4-3	TRBJ2-7	many	TGCGCCAGCAGCCCTCCTCTCATCCGGGACTGTCTCTACGAGCAGTACTTC	CASSPPLIRDCLYEQYF
TRBD1	16	TRBV27	TRBJ2-3	-	TGTGCCAGCAGTATACCGAACAGGGGTACCACAGATACGCAGTATTTT	CASSIPNRGTTDTQYF
-	12	TRBV29-1	TRBJ2-3	-	TGCAGCGTGGACCCTAGCACAGATACGCAGTATTTT	CSVDPSTDTQYF
-	13	TRBV30	TRBJ1-2	-	TGTGCCCACTCCTACCGGGAGCTGTCTGGCTACACCTTC	CAHSYRELSGYTF
-	15	TRBV6-1	TRBJ2-2	once	TGTGCCAGCAGTGAGGACAAGGGGCATACCGGGGAGCTGTTTTTT	CASSEDKGHTGELFF
-	11	TRBV10-3	TRBJ1-3	-	TGTGCCATCAGTTCTGGAAACACCATATATTTT	CAISSGNTIYF
-	13	TRBV20-1	TRBJ1-2	many	TGCAGTGCTAGCGCAGAACTTAACTATGGCTACACCTTC	CSASAELNYGYTF
TRBD2	16	TRBV20-1	TRBJ2-3	-	TGCAGTGCTAGAGATTGGCTAGCGGGGGCCGAGGATACGCAGTATTTT	CSARDWLAGAEDTQYF
TRBD2	18	TRBV7-6	TRBJ2-1	-	TGTGCCAGCAGCTCCCCCCTCTCTAGCGGGGGGGCTGTAAATGAGCAGTTCTTC	CASSSPLSSGGAVNEQFF
-	15	TRBV20-1	TRBJ1-5	-	TGCAGTGCTAGTAGGCCAGGGCATCCATCTCAGCCCCAGCATTTT	CSASRPGHPSQPQHF
-	13	TRBV20-1	TRBJ2-5	-	TGCAGTGCTAGTCTACTCCTGGCCCAGACCCAGTACTTC	CSASLLLAQTQYF
TRBD1	14	TRBV3-1	TRBJ1-4	once	TGTGCCAGCACAAAGGGGCAGGGGGGTGAAAAACTGTTTTTT	CASTKGQGGEKLFF
TRBD2	15	TRBV9	TRBJ2-3	-	TGTGCCAGCAGCGTAGGGGCGGCGGGAGCAGATACGCAGTATTTT	CASSVGAAGADTQYF
TRBD2	19	TRBV7-9	TRBJ2-5	-	TGTGCCAGCAGCCCGATAGTTCGGCCGGCACTAGCGGGGGGGCCTGTGCAGTACTTC	CASSPIVRPALAGGPVQYF
TRBD1	16	TRBV18	TRBJ2-7	-	TGTGCCAGCTCACCACGGGACAGGGAGGTCTACAATGAGCAGTACTTC	CASSPRDREVYNEQYF
-	13	TRBV10-3	TRBJ2-1	-	TGTGCCGCCTTGGAACAGGGAGACAATGAGCAGTTCTTC	CAALEQGDNEQFF
-	15	TRBV5-1	TRBJ2-5	few	TGCGCCAGCAGCCAAGCGGACGGGGGCGGGGAGACCCAGTACTTC	CASSQADGGGETQYF
-	13	TRBV20-1	TRBJ2-7	-	TGCAGTGCTAGAGCTAAACAGACCTACGAGCAGTACTTC	CSARAKQTYEQYF
-	16	TRBV7-8	TRBJ2-3	-	TGTGCCAGCAGCCCGCGATCCATGGGGACCACAGATACGCAGTATTTT	CASSPRSMGTTDTQYF
TRBD2	15	TRBV20-1	TRBJ2-7	-	TGCAGTGCTACGATGGGACTAGCGGGACCCTACGAGCAGTACTTC	CSATMGLAGPYEQYF
TRBD2	13	TRBV24-1	TRBJ2-1	-	TGTGCCACTCAGACTAGCGGCTGCAATGAGCAGTTCTTC	CATQTSGCNEQFF
-	12	TRBV15	TRBJ1-4	-	TGTGCCACCAGCAGGTCCAGGGGAAAACTGTTTTTT	CATSRSRGKLFF
-	18	TRBV25-1	TRBJ2-2	-	TGTGCCAGGTCACCTCACGGGGACACCCCACCGAACACCGGGGAGCTGTTTTTT	CARSPHGDTPPNTGELFF